These 20 T cell receptor beta chains came from one sample sequenced in a study of T cell responses to AZD1222 COVID-19 vaccine. The data were produced by immunoSEQ multiplex PCR, yet TCRdb's version contains in-frame clones alone and is incomplete. The sample has 97,000 or so clones, 84% seen once. Source: peripheral blood, taken on day 0 of AZD1222 vaccination. The receptors originated from an adult in good health.

On this clone itself: The identical CDR3 is also encoded by other nucleotide sequences in the sample. The V call is TRBV11-2, the J call TRBJ2-1, with D hard to call. The V gene lost 3 bases and the J gene lost 8 bases, with 5 bases spanning the gap. This CDR3 is built from 11 residues. Germline V CDR1 and CDR2: SGHAT, FQNNGV. The CDR3 loop reads CASSLQHEQFF. CDR3 nucleotide sequence: TGTGCCAGCAGCTTGCAACATGAGCAGTTCTTC.

This chain uses TRBV19 with TRBJ1-1; TRBD1 is a possible D gene (5 bases). The CDR3 has 13 amino acids. V lost 7 bases, J lost 2 bases, and 11 bases lay in between. Germline values: CDR1 LNHDA, CDR2 SQIVND (reference sequence). CDR3 loop: CASTRDFNTEAFF. For the CDR3, the DNA is TGTGCCAGTACCCGGGACTTCAACACTGAAGCTTTCTTT. Drawing the rest from reference TRBV19 and TRBJ1-1, the complete variable domain is DGGITQSPKYLFRKEGQNVTLSCEQNLNHDAMYWYRQDPGQGLRLIYYSQIVNDFQKGDIAEGYSVSREKKESFPLTVTSAQKNPTAFYLCASTRDFNTEAFFGQGTRLTVV.

The rearrangement joins TRBV28 to TRBJ2-7; 7 positions agree with TRBD2. Germline CDR1 reads MDHEN; CDR2 reads SYDVKM. The CDR3 sequence is 12 residues long. V trimming: 3 bases; J trimming: 5 bases; junction bases outside the gene matches: 1. The chain's CDR3 is CASSFGGDEQYV. CDR3 bases: TGTGCCAGCAGTTTTGGGGGGGACGAGCAGTACGTC.

CDR3 amino acids: CATSDSQQVYNEQFF. The CDR3 DNA reads as TGTGCCACCAGTGATTCCCAGCAGGTCTACAATGAGCAGTTCTTC. The rearrangement links TRBV24-1 to TRBJ2-1; D gene unclear. Trimming left V 2 bases short and J 3 bases short, with 10 bases between. Germline loops: CDR1 KGHDR, CDR2 SFDVKD. This CDR3 has 15 residues.

This chain uses TRBV2 with TRBJ1-3; D uncertain. There are 13 residues in the CDR3. Trimming removed 3 bases from V and 8 bases from J, with 11 bases in between. The germline CDR1 and CDR2 sequences are SNHLY and FYNNEI. CDR3: CASSDSGRHTIYF. Written as DNA, the CDR3 is TGTGCCAGCAGTGATAGTGGCCGGCACACCATATATTTT.

The rearrangement uses TRBV2 and TRBJ1-3, with 7 positions matching TRBD1. The germline V gene encodes CDR1 SNHLY and CDR2 FYNNEI. Unmatched junction bases numbered 17, after V lost 6 bases and J lost 0 bases. The CDR3 length is 19 residues. CDR3: CASRTDRAQLLLSGNTIYF. CDR3 coding DNA: TGTGCCAGCAGGACCGACAGGGCACAGCTTCTTCTCTCTGGAAACACCATATATTTT.

The chain joins TRBV9 to TRBJ2-2, with 14 nucleotides matching TRBD2. V was pared by 2 bases and J by 7 bases, with 7 bases of the junction left unmatched. Germline V gene sequence: CDR1 SGDLS, CDR2 YYNGEE. The length of the CDR3 is 17 residues. The CDR3 DNA reads TGTGCCAGCAGCGTGGGGACTAGCGGGAGTGGGGGCGGGGAGCTGTTTTTT. It translates to CASSVGTSGSGGGELFF.

This rearrangement joins TRBV19 to TRBJ2-2; 11 bases fit TRBD1. The CDR3 totals 15 residues. The ends lost 7 bases at V and 5 bases at J; junction bases unmatched: 6. In germline, CDR1 is LNHDA, CDR2 SQIVND (reference sequence). The CDR3 region is CASKDRGLRTGELFF. CDR3 bases: TGTGCCAGTAAGGACAGGGGGCTTAGGACCGGGGAGCTGTTTTTT.

The CDR3 DNA is TGTGCCAGCAGGTCCCAGGGGAGCTATGGCTACACCTTC. Amino acids: CASRSQGSYGYTF. This chain connects TRBV12-3 or TRBV12-4 to TRBJ1-2; tentative D call: TRBD1 (6 bases). This CDR3 spans 13 amino acids. Trimming pared 6 bases from V and 4 bases from J, leaving 12 bases between.

The chain is built from TRBV12-3 or TRBV12-4 and TRBJ1-5, with D hard to call. The CDR3 is made up of 12 amino acids. V was shortened by 7 bases and J by 2 bases, with 6 bases between the two germline ends. As DNA, the CDR3 is TGTGCCAGCAAGGAAGGCAATCAGCCCCAGCATTTT. It specifies CASKEGNQPQHF.

This clone was seen just once. The rearrangement uses TRBV7-9 and TRBJ2-1; 7 nucleotides match TRBD2. Germline trimming cut 5 bases from V and 1 base from J; bases unmatched to any gene: 11. Germline CDR1 is SEHNR and CDR2 is FQNEAQ (reference sequence). The CDR3 has 17 amino acids. CDR3 DNA sequence: TGTGCCAGCAGCCCGCGTAAGCTAGCGGATTCCTACAATGAGCAGTTCTTC. It codes for CASSPRKLADSYNEQFF.

The DNA for the CDR3 is TGTGCCAGTAGTATGGGACTAACTAGCACAGATACGCAGTATTTT. Translated: CASSMGLTSTDTQYF. This chain connects TRBV19 to TRBJ2-3; 7 bases are a match to TRBD2. V shed 3 bases and J 0 bases; nucleotides not matched to a gene: 3. Germline V gene data show CDR1 as LNHDA and CDR2 as SQIVND (reference sequence). This CDR3 contains 15 residues.

The V call is TRBV7-2, the J call TRBJ1-3; D call uncertain. CDR3 length: 16 amino acids. V was clipped by 5 bases and J by 3 bases, with 17 bases between them. The V gene's germline CDR1 is SGHTA and CDR2 FQGNSA. This CDR3 reads CASSQTWGTVGNTIYF. CDR3 DNA: TGTGCCAGCAGCCAAACTTGGGGAACGGTTGGAAACACCATATATTTT.

The table lists this clone with a count of one. The rearrangement joins TRBV4-2 to TRBJ2-5, with 7 bases aligning to TRBD2. The CDR3 contains 16 residues. With 1 base clipped from V and 0 bases from J, the junction kept 5 bases outside the gene matches. Germline-derived CDR1 and CDR2 are LGHNA and YNFKEQ. CDR3 DNA: TGTGCCAGCAGCCAAGGGGATAGCGGGTACCAAGAGACCCAGTACTTC. Its protein product is CASSQGDSGYQETQYF.

The V and J genes are TRBV28 and TRBJ2-3, with 7 bases fitting TRBD2. Trimming at V came to 3 bases and at J to 5 bases, leaving 11 bases not matched to a gene. CDR1 and CDR2 (germline): MDHEN, SYDVKM. The CDR3 loop spans 16 amino acids. CDR3 in amino acids: CASSLTDSRERDTQYF. The CDR3 DNA follows: TGTGCCAGCAGTTTGACGGACTCGCGGGAGCGAGATACGCAGTATTTT.

V is TRBV3-1 (or the pseudogene TRBV3-2) and J is TRBJ2-3, with 9 nucleotides matching TRBD2. Germline V gene sequence: CDR1 LGHDT, CDR2 YNNKEL (reference sequence). The ends lost 0 bases at V and 0 bases at J; junction bases unmatched: 7. This CDR3 is 18 amino acids long. The CDR3 DNA reads as TGTGCCAGCAGCCAAGATCTGGCTAGCGGGACTAGCACAGATACGCAGTATTTT. Translating gives CASSQDLASGTSTDTQYF.

The genes are TRBV5-1 and TRBJ2-5; 11 nucleotides align to TRBD2. V dropped 0 bases and J dropped 1; count of bases not matched to a gene: 2. The germline gives CDR1 SGHRS, CDR2 YFSETQ. This CDR3 comprises 16 residues. The CDR3 loop is CASSLGLAGFQETQYF. The CDR3 nucleotides read TGCGCCAGCAGCTTGGGACTAGCGGGGTTCCAAGAGACCCAGTACTTC.

The gene calls are TRBV3-1 (or the pseudogene TRBV3-2) and TRBJ2-5; TRBD2 might be the D (5 bases). There are 15 residues in the CDR3. V lost 0 bases and J 5 bases, leaving 13 bases between the germline ends. The germline V gene encodes CDR1 LGHDT and CDR2 YNNKEL (reference sequence). The CDR3: CASSQELGLWETQYF. The CDR3 DNA sequence: TGTGCCAGCAGCCAAGAACTAGGGTTGTGGGAGACCCAGTACTTC.

The CDR3 spells CASSYWREHYTGELFF. Here the CDR3 DNA reads TGTGCCAGCAGTTACTGGCGGGAGCATTACACCGGGGAGCTGTTTTTT. This chain joins TRBV6-5 and TRBJ2-2, with 7 positions matching TRBD2. The CDR3 is 16 amino acids. The J segment lost 3 bases and the V segment lost 1 base, leaving 5 bases of the junction unmatched. The germline gives CDR1 MNHEY, CDR2 SVGAGI.

J is TRBJ1-1 and V is TRBV5-4; 7 bases align to TRBD1. The V and J ends lost 4 bases and 0 bases, in that order; junction bases with no gene match: 9. This CDR3 is 16 amino acids long. Germline V gene sequence: CDR1 SGHNT, CDR2 YYREEE (reference sequence). The chain's CDR3 is CASSPSPGQMNTEAFF. The CDR3, as DNA: TGTGCCAGCAGCCCCTCGCCGGGACAGATGAACACTGAAGCTTTCTTT. Drawing the rest from reference TRBV5-4 and TRBJ1-1, the complete variable domain is ETGVTQSPTHLIKTRGQQVTLRCSSQSGHNTVSWYQQALGQGPQFIFQYYREEENGRGNFPPRFSGLQFPNYSSELNVNALELDDSALYLCASSPSPGQMNTEAFFGQGTRLTVV.